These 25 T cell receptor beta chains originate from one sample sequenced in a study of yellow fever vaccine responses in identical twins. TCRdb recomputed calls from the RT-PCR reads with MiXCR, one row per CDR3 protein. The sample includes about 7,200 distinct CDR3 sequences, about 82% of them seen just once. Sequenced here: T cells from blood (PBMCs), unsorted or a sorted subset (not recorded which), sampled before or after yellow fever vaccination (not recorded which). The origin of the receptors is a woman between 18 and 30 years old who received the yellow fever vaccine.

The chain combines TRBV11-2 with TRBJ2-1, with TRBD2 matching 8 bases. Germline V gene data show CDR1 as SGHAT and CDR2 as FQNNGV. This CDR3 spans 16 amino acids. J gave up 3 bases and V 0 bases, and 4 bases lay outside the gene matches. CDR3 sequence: CASSLDGLAGYNEQFF. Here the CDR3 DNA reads TGTGCCAGCAGCTTAGACGGCCTAGCGGGCTACAATGAGCAGTTCTTC.

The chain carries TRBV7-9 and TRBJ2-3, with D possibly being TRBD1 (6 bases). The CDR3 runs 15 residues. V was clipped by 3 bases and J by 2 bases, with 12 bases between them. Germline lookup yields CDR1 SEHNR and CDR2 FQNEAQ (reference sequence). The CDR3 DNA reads TGTGCCAGCAGCTTGGGGACATCCCACACAGATACGCAGTATTTT. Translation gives CASSLGTSHTDTQYF.

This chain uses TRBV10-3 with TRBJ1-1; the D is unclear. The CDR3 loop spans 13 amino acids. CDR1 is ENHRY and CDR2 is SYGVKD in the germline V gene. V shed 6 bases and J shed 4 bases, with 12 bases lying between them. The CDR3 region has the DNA TGTGCCATCAGCGCTGACGCGGGCACTGAAGCTTTCTTT. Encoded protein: CAISADAGTEAFF.

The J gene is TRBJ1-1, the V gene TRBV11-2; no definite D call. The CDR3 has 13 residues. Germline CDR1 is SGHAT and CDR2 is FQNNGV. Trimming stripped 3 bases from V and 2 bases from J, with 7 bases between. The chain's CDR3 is CASSFSSNTEAFF. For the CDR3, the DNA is TGTGCCAGCAGCTTCTCCTCTAACACTGAAGCTTTCTTT. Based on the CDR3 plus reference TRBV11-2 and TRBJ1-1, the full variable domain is EAGVAQSPRYKIIEKRQSVAFWCNPISGHATLYWYQQILGQGPKLLIQFQNNGVVDDSQLPKDRFSAERLKGVDSTLKIQPAKLEDSAVYLCASSFSSNTEAFFGQGTRLTVV.

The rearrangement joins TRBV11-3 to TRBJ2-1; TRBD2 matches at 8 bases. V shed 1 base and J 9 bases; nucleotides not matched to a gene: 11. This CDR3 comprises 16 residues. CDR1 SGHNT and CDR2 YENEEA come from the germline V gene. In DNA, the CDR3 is TGTGCCAGCAGCTTAGTTACGGGGGGGCTTTGGGGTGAGCAGTTCTTC. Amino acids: CASSLVTGGLWGEQFF.

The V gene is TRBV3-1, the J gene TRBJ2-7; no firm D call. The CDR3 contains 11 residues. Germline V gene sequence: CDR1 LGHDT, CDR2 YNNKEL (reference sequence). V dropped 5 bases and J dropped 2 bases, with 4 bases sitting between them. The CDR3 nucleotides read TGTGCCAGCAGCGCCACCTACGAGCAGTACTTC. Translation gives CASSATYEQYF.

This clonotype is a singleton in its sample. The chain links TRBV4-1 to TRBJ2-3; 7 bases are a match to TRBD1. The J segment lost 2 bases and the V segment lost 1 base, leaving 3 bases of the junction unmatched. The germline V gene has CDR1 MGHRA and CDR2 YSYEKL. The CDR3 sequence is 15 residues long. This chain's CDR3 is CASSQVGGSTDTQYF. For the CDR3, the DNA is TGCGCCAGCAGCCAAGTAGGGGGCTCCACAGATACGCAGTATTTT.

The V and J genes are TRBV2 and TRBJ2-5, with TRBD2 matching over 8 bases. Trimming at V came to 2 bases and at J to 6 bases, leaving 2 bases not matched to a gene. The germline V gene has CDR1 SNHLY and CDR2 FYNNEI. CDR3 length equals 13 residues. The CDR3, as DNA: TGTGCCAGCAGTGAACGCGGGGGGAAGACCCAGTACTTC. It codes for CASSERGGKTQYF.

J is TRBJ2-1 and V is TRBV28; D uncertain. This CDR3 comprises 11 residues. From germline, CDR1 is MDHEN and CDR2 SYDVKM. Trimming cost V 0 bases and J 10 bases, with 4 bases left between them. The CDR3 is CASSLWLEQFF. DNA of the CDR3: TGTGCCAGCAGTTTATGGTTGGAGCAGTTCTTC.

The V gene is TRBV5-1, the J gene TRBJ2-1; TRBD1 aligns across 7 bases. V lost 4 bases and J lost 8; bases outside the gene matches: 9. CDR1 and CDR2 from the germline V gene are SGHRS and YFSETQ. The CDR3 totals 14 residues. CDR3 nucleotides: TGCGCCAGCAGCAGAGACAGGGTCGAATATGAGCAGTTCTTC. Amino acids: CASSRDRVEYEQFF.

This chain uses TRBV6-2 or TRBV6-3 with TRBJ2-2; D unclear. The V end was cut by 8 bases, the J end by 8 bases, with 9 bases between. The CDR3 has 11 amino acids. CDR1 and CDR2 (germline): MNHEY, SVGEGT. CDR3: CASWNGGELFF. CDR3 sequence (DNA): TGTGCCAGCTGGAATGGAGGGGAGCTGTTTTTT.

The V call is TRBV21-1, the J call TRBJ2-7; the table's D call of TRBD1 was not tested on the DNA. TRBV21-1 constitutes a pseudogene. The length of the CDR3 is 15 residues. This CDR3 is CASPVKQGASHEQYF. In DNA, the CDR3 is TGTGCCAGCCCAGTCAAACAGGGGGCTTCCCACGAGCAGTACTTC.

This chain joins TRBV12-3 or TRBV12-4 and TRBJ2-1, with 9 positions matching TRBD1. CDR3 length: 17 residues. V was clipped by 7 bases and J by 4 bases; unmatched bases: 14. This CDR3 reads CASKDRGKSGTYNEQFF. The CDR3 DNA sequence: TGTGCCAGCAAAGACAGGGGGAAGAGCGGGACGTACAATGAGCAGTTCTTC.

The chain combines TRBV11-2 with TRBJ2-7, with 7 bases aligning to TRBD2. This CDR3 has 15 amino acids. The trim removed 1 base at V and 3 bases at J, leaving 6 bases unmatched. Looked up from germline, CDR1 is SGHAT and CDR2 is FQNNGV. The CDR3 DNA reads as TGTGCCAGCAGCTTAGTTGGCGGGGGAATCTACGAGCAGTACTTC. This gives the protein CASSLVGGGIYEQYF.

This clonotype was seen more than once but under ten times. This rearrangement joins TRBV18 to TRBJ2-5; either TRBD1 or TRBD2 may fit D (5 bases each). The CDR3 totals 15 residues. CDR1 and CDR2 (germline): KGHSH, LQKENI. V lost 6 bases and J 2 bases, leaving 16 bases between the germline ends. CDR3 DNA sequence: TGTGCCAGCTCTGCTGACACGGGGCAACAAGAGACCCAGTACTTC. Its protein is CASSADTGQQETQYF.

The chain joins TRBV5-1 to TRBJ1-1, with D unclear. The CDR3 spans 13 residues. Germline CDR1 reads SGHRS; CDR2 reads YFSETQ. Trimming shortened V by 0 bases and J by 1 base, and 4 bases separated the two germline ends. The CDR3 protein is CASSLGGNTEAFF. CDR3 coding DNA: TGCGCCAGCAGCTTGGGCGGGAACACTGAAGCTTTCTTT. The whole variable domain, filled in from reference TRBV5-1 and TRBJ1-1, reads KAGVTQTPRYLIKTRGQQVTLSCSPISGHRSVSWYQQTPGQGLQFLFEYFSETQRNKGNFPGRFSGRQFSNSRSEMNVSTLELGDSALYLCASSLGGNTEAFFGQGTRLTVV.

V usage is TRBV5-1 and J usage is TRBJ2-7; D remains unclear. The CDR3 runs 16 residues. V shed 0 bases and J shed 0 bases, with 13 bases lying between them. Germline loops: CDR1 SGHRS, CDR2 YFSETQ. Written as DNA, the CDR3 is TGCGCCAGCAGCTTGGGAAAGAGAGGTAGCTCCTACGAGCAGTACTTC. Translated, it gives CASSLGKRGSSYEQYF. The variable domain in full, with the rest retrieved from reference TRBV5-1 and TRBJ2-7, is KAGVTQTPRYLIKTRGQQVTLSCSPISGHRSVSWYQQTPGQGLQFLFEYFSETQRNKGNFPGRFSGRQFSNSRSEMNVSTLELGDSALYLCASSLGKRGSSYEQYFGPGTRLTVT.

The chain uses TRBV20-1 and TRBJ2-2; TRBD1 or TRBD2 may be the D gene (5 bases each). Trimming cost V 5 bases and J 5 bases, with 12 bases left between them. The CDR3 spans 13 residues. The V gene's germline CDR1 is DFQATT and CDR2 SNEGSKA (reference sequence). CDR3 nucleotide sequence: TGCAGTGCTTCGGGACCTGGGACCGGGGAGCTGTTTTTT. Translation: CSASGPGTGELFF.

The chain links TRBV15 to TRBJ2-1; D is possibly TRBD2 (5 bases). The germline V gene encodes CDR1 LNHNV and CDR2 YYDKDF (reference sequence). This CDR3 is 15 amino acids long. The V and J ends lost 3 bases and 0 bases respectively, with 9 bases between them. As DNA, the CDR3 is TGTGCCACCAGCAGGGACTCCCGCTCCTACAATGAGCAGTTCTTC. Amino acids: CATSRDSRSYNEQFF.

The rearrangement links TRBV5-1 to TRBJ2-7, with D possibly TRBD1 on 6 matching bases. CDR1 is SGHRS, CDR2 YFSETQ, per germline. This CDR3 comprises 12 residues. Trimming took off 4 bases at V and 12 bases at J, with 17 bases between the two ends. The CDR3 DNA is TGCGCCAGCAGCCAAAACAGGGAAAACAGGTACTTC. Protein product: CASSQNRENRYF.

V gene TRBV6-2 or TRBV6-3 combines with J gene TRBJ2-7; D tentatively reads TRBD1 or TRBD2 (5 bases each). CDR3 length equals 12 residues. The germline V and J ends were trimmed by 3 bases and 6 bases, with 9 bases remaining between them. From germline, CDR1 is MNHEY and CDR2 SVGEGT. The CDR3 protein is CASSYPGAEQYF. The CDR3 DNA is TGTGCCAGCAGTTATCCCGGGGCCGAGCAGTACTTC.

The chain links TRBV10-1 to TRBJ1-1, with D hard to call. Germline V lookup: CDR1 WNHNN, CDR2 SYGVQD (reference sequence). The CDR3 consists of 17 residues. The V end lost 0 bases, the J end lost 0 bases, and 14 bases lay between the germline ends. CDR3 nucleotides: TGCGCCAGCAGTGAGTCAACGGCACCCCCGTTGAACACTGAAGCTTTCTTT. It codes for CASSESTAPPLNTEAFF.

CDR3 DNA: TGTGCCAGCGTGGAGGATCGGGATACGCAGTATTTT. It encodes CASVEDRDTQYF. The rearrangement joins TRBV2 to TRBJ2-3, with TRBD2 as a possible D gene (5 bases). The germline V gene encodes CDR1 SNHLY and CDR2 FYNNEI. V shed 8 bases and J shed 6 bases, with 12 bases lying between them. The CDR3 length is 12 residues.

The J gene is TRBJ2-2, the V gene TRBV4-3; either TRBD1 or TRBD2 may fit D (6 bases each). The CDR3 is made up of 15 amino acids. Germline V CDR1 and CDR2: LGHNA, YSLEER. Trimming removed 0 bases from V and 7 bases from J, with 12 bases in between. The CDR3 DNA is TGCGCCAGCAGCCAAGAAACCAGGGGAGGCGGGGAGCTGTTTTTT. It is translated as CASSQETRGGGELFF.

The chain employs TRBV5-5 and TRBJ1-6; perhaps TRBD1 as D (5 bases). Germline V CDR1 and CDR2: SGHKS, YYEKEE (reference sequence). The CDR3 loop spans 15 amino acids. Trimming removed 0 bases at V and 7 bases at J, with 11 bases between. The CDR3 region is CASSLEGPSNSPLHF. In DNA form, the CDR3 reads TGTGCCAGCAGCTTGGAGGGGCCTTCCAATTCACCCCTCCACTTT.